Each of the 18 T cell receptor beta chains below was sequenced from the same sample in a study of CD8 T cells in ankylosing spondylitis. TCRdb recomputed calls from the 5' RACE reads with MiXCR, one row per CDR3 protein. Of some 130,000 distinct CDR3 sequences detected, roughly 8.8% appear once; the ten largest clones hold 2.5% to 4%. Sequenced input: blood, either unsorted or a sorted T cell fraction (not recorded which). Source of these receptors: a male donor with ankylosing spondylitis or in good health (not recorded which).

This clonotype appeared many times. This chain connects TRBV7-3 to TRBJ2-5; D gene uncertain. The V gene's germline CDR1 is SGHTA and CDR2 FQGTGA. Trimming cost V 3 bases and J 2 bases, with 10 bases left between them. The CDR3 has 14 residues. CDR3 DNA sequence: TGTGCCAGCAGCTTCAAACAGATACAAGAGACCCAGTACTTC. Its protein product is CASSFKQIQETQYF.

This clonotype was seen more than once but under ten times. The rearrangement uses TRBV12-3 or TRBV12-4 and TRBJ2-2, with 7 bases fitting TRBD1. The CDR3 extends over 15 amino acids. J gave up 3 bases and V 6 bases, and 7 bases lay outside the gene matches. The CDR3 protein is CASRDGTVYTGELFF. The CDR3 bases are TGTGCCAGCAGGGACGGGACAGTGTACACCGGGGAGCTGTTTTTT.

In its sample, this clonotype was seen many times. CDR3 sequence: CSVRTGMNIQYF. CDR3 nucleotide sequence: TGCAGCGTTCGGACAGGAATGAACATTCAGTACTTC. The chain links TRBV29-1 to TRBJ2-4; 7 bases are shared with TRBD1. The germline V gene has CDR1 SQVTM and CDR2 ANQGSEA. This CDR3 contains 12 residues. The ends lost 5 bases at V and 7 bases at J; junction bases unmatched: 5.

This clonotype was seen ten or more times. CDR3 coding DNA: TGCAGCGTAGTCGGGACTAGTGGGCAGTTCTTC. Protein product: CSVVGTSGQFF. The gene calls are TRBV29-1 and TRBJ2-1, with 8 bases matching TRBD2. The trim removed 6 bases at V and 12 bases at J, leaving 7 bases unmatched. Germline values: CDR1 SQVTM, CDR2 ANQGSEA. This CDR3 has 11 residues.

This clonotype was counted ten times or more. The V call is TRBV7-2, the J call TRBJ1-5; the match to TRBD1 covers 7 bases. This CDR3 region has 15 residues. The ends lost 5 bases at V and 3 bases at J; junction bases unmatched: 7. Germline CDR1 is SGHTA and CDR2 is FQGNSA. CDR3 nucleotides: TGTGCCAGCAGCATACAGGGGACAGTCAATCAGCCCCAGCATTTT. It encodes CASSIQGTVNQPQHF. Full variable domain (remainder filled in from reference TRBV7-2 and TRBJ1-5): GAGVSQSPSNKVTEKGKDVELRCDPISGHTALYWYRQSLGQGLEFLIYFQGNSAPDKSGLPSDRFSAERTGGSVSTLTIQRTQQEDSAVYLCASSIQGTVNQPQHFGDGTRLSIL.

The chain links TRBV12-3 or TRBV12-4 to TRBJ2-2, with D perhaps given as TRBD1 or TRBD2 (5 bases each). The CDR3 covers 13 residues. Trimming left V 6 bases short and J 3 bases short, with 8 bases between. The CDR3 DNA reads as TGTGCCAGCAGGGGGGAATACACCGGGGAGCTGTTTTTT. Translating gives CASRGEYTGELFF.

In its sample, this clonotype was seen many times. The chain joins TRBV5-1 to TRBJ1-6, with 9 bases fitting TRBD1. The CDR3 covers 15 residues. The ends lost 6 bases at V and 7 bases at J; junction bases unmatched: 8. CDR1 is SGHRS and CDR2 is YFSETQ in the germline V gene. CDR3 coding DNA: TGCGCCAGCACCACGGGGACAGGGAAGAATTCACCCCTCCACTTT. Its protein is CASTTGTGKNSPLHF.

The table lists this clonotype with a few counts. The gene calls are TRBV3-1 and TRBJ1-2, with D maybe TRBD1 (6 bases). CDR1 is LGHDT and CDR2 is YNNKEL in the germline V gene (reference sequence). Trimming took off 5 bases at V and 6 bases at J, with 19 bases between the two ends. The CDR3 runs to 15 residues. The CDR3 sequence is CASSKRQAGGDGYTF. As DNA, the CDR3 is TGTGCCAGCAGCAAAAGACAGGCTGGGGGAGATGGCTACACCTTC.

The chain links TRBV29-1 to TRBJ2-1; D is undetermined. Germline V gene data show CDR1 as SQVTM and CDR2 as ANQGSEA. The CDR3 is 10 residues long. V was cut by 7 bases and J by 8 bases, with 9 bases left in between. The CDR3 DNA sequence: TGCAGCGGTGTAGTCTATGAGCAGTTCTTC. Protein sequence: CSGVVYEQFF.

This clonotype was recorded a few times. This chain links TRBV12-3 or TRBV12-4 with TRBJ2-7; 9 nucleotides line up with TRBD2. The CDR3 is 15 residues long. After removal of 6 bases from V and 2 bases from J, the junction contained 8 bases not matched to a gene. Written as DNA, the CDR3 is TGTGCCAGCAGGGTAGGGACTAGCCTTACCTACGAGCAGTACTTC. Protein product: CASRVGTSLTYEQYF.

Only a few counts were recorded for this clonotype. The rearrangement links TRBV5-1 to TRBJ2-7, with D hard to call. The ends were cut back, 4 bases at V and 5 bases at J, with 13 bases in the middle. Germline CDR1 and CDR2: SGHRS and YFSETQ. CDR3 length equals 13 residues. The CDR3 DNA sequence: TGCGCCAGCAGCCCGAGTGGGGAACACGAGCAGTACTTC. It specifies CASSPSGEHEQYF. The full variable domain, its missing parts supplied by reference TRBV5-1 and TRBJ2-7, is KAGVTQTPRYLIKTRGQQVTLSCSPISGHRSVSWYQQTPGQGLQFLFEYFSETQRNKGNFPGRFSGRQFSNSRSEMNVSTLELGDSALYLCASSPSGEHEQYFGPGTRLTVT.

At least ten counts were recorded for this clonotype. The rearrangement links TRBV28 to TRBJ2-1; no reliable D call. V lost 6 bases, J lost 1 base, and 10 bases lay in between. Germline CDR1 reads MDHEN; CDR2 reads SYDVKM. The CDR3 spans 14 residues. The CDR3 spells CASRNPGSYNEQFF. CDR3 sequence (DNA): TGTGCCAGCAGAAACCCCGGGTCCTACAATGAGCAGTTCTTC.

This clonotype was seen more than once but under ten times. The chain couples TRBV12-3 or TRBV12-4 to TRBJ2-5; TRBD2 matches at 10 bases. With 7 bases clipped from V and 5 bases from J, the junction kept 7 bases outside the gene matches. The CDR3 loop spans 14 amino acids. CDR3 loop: CASKKREGHETQYF. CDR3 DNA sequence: TGTGCCAGCAAGAAGCGGGAGGGCCATGAGACCCAGTACTTC.

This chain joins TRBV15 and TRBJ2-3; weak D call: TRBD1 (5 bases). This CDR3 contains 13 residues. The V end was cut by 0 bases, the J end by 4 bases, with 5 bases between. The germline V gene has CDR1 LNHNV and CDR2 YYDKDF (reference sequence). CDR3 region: CATSRDRADTQYF. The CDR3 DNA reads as TGTGCCACCAGCAGAGACAGGGCAGATACGCAGTATTTT.

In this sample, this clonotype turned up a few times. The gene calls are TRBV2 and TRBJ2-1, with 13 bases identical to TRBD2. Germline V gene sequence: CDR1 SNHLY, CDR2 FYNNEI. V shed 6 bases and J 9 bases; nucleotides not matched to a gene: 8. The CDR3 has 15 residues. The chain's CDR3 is CASRPLAGGTSEQFF. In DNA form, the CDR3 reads TGTGCCAGCAGACCACTAGCGGGAGGGACTAGTGAGCAGTTCTTC.

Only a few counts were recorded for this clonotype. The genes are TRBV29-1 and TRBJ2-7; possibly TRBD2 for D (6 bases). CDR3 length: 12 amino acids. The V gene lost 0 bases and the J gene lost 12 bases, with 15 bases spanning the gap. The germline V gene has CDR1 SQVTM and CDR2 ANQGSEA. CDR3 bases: TGCAGCGTTGAAGATATTGGGGGGAAAGGGTACTTC. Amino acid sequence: CSVEDIGGKGYF.

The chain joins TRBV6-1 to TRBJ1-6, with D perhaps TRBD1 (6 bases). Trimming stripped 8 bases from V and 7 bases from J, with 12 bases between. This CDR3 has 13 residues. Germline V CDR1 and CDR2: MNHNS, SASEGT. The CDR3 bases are TGTGCCAGCGCGGGGGCGGTAAATTCACCCCTCCACTTT. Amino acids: CASAGAVNSPLHF.

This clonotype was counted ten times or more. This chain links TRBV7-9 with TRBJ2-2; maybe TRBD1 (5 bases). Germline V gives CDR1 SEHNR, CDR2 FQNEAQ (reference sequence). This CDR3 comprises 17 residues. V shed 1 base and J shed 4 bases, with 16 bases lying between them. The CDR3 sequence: CASSLDPAGSVTGELFF. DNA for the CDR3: TGTGCCAGCAGCTTAGACCCAGCAGGGTCGGTCACCGGGGAGCTGTTTTTT.